This T cell receptor (beta chain) was observed in a study of radiotherapy plus CTLA-4 blockade in lung cancer. On the study more broadly: Objective responses were documented in over 15% of patients, with disease control in roughly 31%.

The protocol was immunoSEQ multiplex PCR, while the TCRdb copy is restricted to in-frame clones and leaves out a portion. Here the sample spans 90,000 or so clones, approximately 83% being singletons. This TCR came from a human donor with non-small cell lung cancer who had a partial response to radiotherapy plus ipilimumab. This specimen consisted of peripheral blood, obtained from a patient treated with radiotherapy plus ipilimumab.

Here the CDR3 reads CASSSKGLAVYNEQFF. In nucleotides, the CDR3 is TGTGCCAGCAGCTCCAAGGGACTAGCGGTTTACAATGAGCAGTTCTTC. This chain joins TRBV7-9 and TRBJ2-1, with 11 bases matching TRBD2. Germline assignment: CDR1 SEHNR and CDR2 FQNEAQ (reference sequence). The V segment lost 4 bases and the J segment 4 bases; nucleotides outside the gene matches: 6. The CDR3 runs to 16 residues.